What follows describes a single TCR beta chain. These data are taken from a study of control samples from healthy donors and cancer patients. This CDR3 region has 15 residues. The germline CDR1 and CDR2 sequences are SSHAT and FNYEAQ (reference sequence). V was cut by 2 bases and J by 0 bases, with 5 bases left in between. Sequencing used immunoSEQ multiplex PCR; TCRdb keeps in-frame clones, though not all of them. The table has about 160,000 clones, roughly 89% seen once. The sample was blood. This receptor was obtained from a man aged 25-45 years in good health. The chain combines TRBV7-7 with TRBJ2-6; no clear D gene. The CDR3 here is CASSLTSSGANVLTF. The CDR3 bases are TGTGCCAGCAGCTTAACGAGCTCTGGGGCCAACGTCCTGACTTTC. Filled out from reference TRBV7-7 and TRBJ2-6, the complete variable domain reads GAGVSQSPRYKVTKRGQDVTLRCDPISSHATLYWYQQALGQGPEFLTYFNYEAQPDKSGLPSDRFSAERPEGSISTLTIQRTEQRDSAMYRCASSLTSSGANVLTFGAGSRLTVL.